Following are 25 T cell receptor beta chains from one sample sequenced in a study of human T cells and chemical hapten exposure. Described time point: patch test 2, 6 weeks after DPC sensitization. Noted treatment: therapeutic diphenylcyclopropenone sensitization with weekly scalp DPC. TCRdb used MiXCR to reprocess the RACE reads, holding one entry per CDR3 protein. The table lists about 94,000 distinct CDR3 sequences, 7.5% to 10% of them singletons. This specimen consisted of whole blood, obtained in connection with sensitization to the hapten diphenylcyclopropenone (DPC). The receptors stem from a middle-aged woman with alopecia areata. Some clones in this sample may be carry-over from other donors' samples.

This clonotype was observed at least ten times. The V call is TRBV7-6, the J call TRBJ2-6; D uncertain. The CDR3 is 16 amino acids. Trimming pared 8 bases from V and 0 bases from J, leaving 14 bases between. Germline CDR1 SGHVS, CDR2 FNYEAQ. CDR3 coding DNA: TGTGCCAGCTGGGCAGGCCCTACCTCTGGGGCCAACGTCCTGACTTTC. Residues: CASWAGPTSGANVLTF.

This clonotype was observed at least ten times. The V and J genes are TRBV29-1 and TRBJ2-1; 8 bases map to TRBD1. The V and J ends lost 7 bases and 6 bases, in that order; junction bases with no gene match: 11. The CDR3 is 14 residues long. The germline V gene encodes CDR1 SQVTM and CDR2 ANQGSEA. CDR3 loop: CSARRGTGINEQFF. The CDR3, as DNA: TGCAGCGCCCGAAGAGGGACAGGAATCAATGAGCAGTTCTTC.

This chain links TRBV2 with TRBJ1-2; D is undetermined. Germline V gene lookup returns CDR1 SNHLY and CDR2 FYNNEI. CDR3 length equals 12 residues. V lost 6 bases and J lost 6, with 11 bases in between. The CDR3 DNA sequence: TGTGCCAGCAGCGGTCCTCCGCATGGCTACACCTTC. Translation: CASSGPPHGYTF.

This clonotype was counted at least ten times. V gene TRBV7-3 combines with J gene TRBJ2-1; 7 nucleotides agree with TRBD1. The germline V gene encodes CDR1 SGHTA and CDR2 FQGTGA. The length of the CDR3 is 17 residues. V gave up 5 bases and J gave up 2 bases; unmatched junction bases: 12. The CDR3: CASSPRPDRPTYNEQFF. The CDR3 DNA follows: TGTGCCAGCAGCCCTAGACCGGACAGGCCCACCTACAATGAGCAGTTCTTC.

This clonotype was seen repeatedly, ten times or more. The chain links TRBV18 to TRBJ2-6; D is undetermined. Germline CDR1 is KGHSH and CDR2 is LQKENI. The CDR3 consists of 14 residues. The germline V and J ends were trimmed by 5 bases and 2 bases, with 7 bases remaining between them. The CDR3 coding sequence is TGTGCCAGCTCAATGGCGACTGGGGCCAACGTCCTGACTTTC. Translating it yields CASSMATGANVLTF.

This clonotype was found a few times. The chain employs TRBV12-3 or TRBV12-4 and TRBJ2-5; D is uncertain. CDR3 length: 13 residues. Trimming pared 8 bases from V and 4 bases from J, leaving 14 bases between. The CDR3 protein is CASYPRKGETQYF. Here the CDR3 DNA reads TGTGCCAGCTACCCCCGCAAGGGAGAGACCCAGTACTTC.

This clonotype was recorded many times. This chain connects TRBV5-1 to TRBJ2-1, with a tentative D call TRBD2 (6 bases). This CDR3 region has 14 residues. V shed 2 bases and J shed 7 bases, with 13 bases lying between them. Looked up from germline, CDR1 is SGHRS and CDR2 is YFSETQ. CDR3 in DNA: TGCGCCAGCAGCTTCGGTAGCGGCGATAATGAGCAGTTCTTC. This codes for CASSFGSGDNEQFF.

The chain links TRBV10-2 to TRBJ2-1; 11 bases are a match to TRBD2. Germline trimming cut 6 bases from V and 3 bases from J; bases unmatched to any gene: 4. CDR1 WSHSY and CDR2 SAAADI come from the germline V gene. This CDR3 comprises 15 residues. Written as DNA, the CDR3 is TGCGCCAGCAGACCCGGGACTAGCGGCTACAATGAGCAGTTCTTC. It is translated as CASRPGTSGYNEQFF.

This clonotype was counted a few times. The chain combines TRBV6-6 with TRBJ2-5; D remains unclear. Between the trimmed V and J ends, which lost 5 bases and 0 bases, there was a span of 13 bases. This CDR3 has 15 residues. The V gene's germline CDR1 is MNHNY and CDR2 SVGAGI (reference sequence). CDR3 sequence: CASSRRDGHQETQYF. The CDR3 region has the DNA TGTGCCAGCAGTCGCAGAGACGGACACCAAGAGACCCAGTACTTC.

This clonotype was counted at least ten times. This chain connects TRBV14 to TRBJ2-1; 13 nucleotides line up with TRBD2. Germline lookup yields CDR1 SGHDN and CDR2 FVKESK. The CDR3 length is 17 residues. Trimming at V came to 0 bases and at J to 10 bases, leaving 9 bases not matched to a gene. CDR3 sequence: CASSQDLLGLAGMEQFF. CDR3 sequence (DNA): TGTGCCAGCAGCCAAGATCTTCTGGGACTAGCGGGAATGGAGCAGTTCTTC.

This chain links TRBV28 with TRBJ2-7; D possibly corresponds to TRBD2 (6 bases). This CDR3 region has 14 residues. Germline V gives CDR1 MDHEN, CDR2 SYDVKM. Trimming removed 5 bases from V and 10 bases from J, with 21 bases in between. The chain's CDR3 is CASSPLSGRTSQYF. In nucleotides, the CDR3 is TGTGCCAGCAGTCCCCTCAGCGGGCGGACGTCTCAGTACTTC.

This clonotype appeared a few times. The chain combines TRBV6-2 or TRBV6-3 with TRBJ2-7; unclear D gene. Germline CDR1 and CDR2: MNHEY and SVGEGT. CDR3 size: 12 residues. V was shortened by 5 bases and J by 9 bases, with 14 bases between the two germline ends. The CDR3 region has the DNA TGTGCCAGCAGTACCCTGCCGGTTGGGCAGTACTTC. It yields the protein CASSTLPVGQYF.

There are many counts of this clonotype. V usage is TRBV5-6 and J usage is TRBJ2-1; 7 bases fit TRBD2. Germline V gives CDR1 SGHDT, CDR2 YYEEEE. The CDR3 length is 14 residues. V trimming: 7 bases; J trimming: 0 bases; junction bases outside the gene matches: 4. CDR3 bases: TGTGCCAGCCGGACTAGTCCCTCCTACAATGAGCAGTTCTTC. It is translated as CASRTSPSYNEQFF.

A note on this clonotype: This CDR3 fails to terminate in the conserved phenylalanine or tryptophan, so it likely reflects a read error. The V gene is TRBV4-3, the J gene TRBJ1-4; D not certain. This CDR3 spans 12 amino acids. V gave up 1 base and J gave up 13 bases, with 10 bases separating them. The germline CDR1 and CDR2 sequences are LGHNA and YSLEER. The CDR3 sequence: CASSQGFGGLFL. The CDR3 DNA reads TGCGCCAGCAGCCAAGGTTTTGGTGGACTGTTTTTG.

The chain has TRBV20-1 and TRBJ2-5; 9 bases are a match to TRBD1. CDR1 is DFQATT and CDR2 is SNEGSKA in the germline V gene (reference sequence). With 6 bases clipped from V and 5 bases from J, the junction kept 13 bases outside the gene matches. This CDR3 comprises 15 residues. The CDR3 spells CSASETGTGRETQYF. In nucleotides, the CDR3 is TGCAGTGCCTCTGAGACCGGGACAGGGAGGGAGACCCAGTACTTC.

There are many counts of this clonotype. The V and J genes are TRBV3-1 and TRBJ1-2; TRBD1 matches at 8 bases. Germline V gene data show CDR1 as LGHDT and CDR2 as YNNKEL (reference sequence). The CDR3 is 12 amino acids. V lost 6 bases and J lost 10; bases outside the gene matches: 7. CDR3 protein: CASRGQGEVYTF. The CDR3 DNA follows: TGTGCCAGCAGAGGACAGGGTGAGGTCTACACCTTC.

For the CDR3, the DNA is TGTGCCAGCAGCTGGACAGGGAAGAATGAGCAGTTCTTC. This codes for CASSWTGKNEQFF. This chain uses TRBV7-9 with TRBJ2-1; 8 positions agree with TRBD1. The germline V gene has CDR1 SEHNR and CDR2 FQNEAQ (reference sequence). This CDR3 comprises 13 residues. The J segment lost 7 bases and the V segment lost 4 bases, leaving 3 bases of the junction unmatched.

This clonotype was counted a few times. The chain's CDR3 is CASSLMRNTEAFF. In DNA, the CDR3 is TGTGCCAGCAGCTTGATGAGGAACACTGAAGCTTTCTTT. The gene calls are TRBV5-4 and TRBJ1-1; no definite D call. Germline loops: CDR1 SGHNT, CDR2 YYREEE (reference sequence). Deletions cut 1 base from V and 1 base from J, with 5 bases between. The CDR3 has 13 amino acids. The variable domain in full, with the rest retrieved from reference TRBV5-4 and TRBJ1-1, is ETGVTQSPTHLIKTRGQQVTLRCSSQSGHNTVSWYQQALGQGPQFIFQYYREEENGRGNFPPRFSGLQFPNYSSELNVNALELDDSALYLCASSLMRNTEAFFGQGTRLTVV.

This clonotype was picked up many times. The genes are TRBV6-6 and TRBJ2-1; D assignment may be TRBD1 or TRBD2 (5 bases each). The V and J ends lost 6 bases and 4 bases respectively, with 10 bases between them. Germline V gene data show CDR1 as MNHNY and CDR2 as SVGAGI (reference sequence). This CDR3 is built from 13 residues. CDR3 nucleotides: TGTGCCAGCAGGGGGGACGGTTACAATGAGCAGTTCTTC. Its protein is CASRGDGYNEQFF.

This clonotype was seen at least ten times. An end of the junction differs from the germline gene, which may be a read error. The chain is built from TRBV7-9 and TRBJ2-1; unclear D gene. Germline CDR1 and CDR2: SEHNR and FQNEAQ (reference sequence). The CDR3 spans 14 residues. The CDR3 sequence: CASSLPGSFNEQFF. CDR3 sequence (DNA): TGTGCCAGCAGCCTACCGGGCTCCTTCAATGAGCAGTTCTTC.

The chain's CDR3 is CASSLEPPGGVAEQYF. The CDR3, as DNA: TGTGCCAGCAGCTTAGAACCCCCAGGGGGTGTCGCCGAGCAGTACTTC. V gene TRBV11-3 combines with J gene TRBJ2-7, with 7 bases aligning to TRBD1. The CDR3 totals 16 residues. CDR1 SGHNT and CDR2 YENEEA come from the germline V gene. J was trimmed by 6 bases and V by 0 bases; bases with no gene match: 11.

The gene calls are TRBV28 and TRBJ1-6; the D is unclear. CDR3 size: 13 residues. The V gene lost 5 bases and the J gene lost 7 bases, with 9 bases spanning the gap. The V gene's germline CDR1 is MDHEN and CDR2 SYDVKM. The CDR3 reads CASSNLGNSPLHF. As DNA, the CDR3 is TGTGCCAGCAGTAACTTAGGGAATTCACCCCTCCACTTT.

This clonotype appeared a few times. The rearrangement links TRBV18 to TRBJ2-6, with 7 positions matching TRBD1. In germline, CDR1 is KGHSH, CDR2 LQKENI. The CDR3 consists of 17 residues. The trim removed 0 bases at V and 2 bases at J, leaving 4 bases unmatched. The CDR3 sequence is CASSPPKGAAGANVLTF. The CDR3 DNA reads TGTGCCAGCTCACCACCGAAGGGGGCAGCTGGGGCCAACGTCCTGACTTTC.

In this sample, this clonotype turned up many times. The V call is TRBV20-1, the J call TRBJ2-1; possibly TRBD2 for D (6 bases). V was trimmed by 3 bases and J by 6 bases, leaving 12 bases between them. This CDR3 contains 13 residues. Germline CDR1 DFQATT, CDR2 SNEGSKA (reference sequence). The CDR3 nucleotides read TGCAGTGCTAGGGGTGGACTATCCAATGAGCAGTTCTTC. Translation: CSARGGLSNEQFF.

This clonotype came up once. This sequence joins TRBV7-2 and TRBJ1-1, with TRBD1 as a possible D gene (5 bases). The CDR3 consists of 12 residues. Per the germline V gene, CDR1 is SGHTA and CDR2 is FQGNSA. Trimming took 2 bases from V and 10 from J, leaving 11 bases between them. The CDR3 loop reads CASSLKLGGAFF. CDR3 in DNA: TGTGCCAGCAGCTTAAAGCTTGGGGGAGCTTTCTTT.